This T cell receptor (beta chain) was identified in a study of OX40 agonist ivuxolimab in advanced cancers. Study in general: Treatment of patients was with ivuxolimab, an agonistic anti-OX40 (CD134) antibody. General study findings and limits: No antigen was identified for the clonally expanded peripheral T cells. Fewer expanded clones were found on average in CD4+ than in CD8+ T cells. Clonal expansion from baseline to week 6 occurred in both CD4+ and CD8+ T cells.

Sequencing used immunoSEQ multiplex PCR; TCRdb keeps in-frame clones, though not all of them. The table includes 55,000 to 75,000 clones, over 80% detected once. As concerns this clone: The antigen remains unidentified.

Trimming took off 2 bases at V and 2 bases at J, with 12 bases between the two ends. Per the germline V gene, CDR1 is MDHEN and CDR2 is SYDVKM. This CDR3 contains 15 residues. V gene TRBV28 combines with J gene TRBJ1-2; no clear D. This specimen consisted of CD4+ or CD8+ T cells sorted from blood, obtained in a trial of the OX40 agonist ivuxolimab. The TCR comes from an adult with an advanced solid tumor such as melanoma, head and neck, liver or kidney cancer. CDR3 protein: CASSLRFQRNYGYTF. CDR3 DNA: TGTGCCAGCAGTTTAAGGTTTCAGCGAAACTATGGCTACACCTTC.